A single sample gave rise to the 29 T cell receptor beta chains below, sequenced in a study of memory CD4+ T cells and cytomegalovirus serostatus. Single viable CD3+CD4+CD8-CD45RO+ cells were sorted as the memory CD4+ T cells. TCRdb's copy holds only in-frame clones and misses some; the assay was immunoSEQ multiplex PCR. The sample holds 70,000 or so clones, around 78% seen once. Sequencing used memory CD4+ T cells from blood. The origin of the receptors is an adult in good health and CMV-seropositive.

The J gene is TRBJ2-5, the V gene TRBV7-9; unclear D gene. Trimming shortened V by 1 base and J by 4 bases, and 4 bases separated the two germline ends. CDR3 length: 12 residues. The germline CDR1 and CDR2 sequences are SEHNR and FQNEAQ (reference sequence). CDR3 residues: CASSLVPETQYF. The CDR3 region has the DNA TGTGCCAGCAGCTTAGTCCCAGAGACCCAGTACTTC.

The V gene is TRBV6-5, the J gene TRBJ2-5; the D gene could be TRBD1 or TRBD2 (5 bases each). Germline V lookup: CDR1 MNHEY, CDR2 SVGAGI. With 2 bases removed from V and 5 bases from J, the gap between germline ends came to 9 bases. This CDR3 spans 13 amino acids. The DNA of the CDR3 is TGTGCCAGCAGTTACATCGAGGGGGAGACCCAGTACTTC. Its translation: CASSYIEGETQYF.

The CDR3 sequence: CASTLGRGSEQFF. CDR3 nucleotides: TGTGCCAGCACCCTAGGAAGGGGATCTGAGCAGTTCTTC. The rearrangement joins TRBV11-3 to TRBJ2-1, with D maybe TRBD1 (5 bases). Trimming stripped 7 bases from V and 9 bases from J, with 16 bases between. CDR1 SGHNT and CDR2 YENEEA come from the germline V gene. The CDR3 has 13 residues.

The gene calls are TRBV4-3 and TRBJ2-2; TRBD2 matches 7 bases. Germline V lookup: CDR1 LGHNA, CDR2 YSLEER. CDR3 size: 16 residues. The V gene end was trimmed by 3 bases and the J gene end by 2 bases; junction bases not matched to a gene: 6. The CDR3 spells CASSHLLATNTGELFF. The CDR3 DNA reads TGCGCCAGCAGCCATTTACTAGCGACTAACACCGGGGAGCTGTTTTTT.

The rearrangement joins TRBV6-4 to TRBJ1-5, with TRBD1 as a possible D gene (5 bases). V was clipped by 4 bases and J by 0 bases, with 19 bases between them. Germline assignment: CDR1 MRHNA and CDR2 SNTAGT. The CDR3 is made up of 18 amino acids. The CDR3: CASSAPNLDRDSNQPQHF. The CDR3 nucleotides are TGTGCCAGCAGTGCGCCCAACTTAGACAGAGATAGCAATCAGCCCCAGCATTTT.

V gene TRBV7-9 combines with J gene TRBJ2-5; 8 bases are shared with TRBD1. The CDR3 is 13 residues long. From germline, CDR1 is SEHNR and CDR2 FQNEAQ (reference sequence). V gave up 2 bases and J gave up 5 bases; unmatched junction bases: 1. The DNA for the CDR3 is TGTGCCAGCAGCTTATGGGACAGGGAGACCCAGTACTTC. It codes for CASSLWDRETQYF.

The chain links TRBV7-2 to TRBJ1-5, with unresolved D. CDR1 and CDR2 (germline): SGHTA, FQGNSA. The CDR3 contains 15 residues. V gave up 2 bases and J gave up 4 bases, with 12 bases separating them. The CDR3 is CASSLNPTGNQPQHF. Written as DNA, the CDR3 is TGTGCCAGCAGCTTAAATCCGACTGGTAATCAGCCCCAGCATTTT. Full variable domain (outside the CDR3, taken from reference TRBV7-2 and TRBJ1-5): GAGVSQSPSNKVTEKGKDVELRCDPISGHTALYWYRQSLGQGLEFLIYFQGNSAPDKSGLPSDRFSAERTGGSVSTLTIQRTQQEDSAVYLCASSLNPTGNQPQHFGDGTRLSIL.

The V and J genes are TRBV7-2 and TRBJ2-2; D gene ambiguous. The CDR3 length is 14 residues. V was shortened by 6 bases and J by 2 bases, with 10 bases between the two germline ends. Germline lookup yields CDR1 SGHTA and CDR2 FQGNSA. CDR3 region: CASSRTVNTGELFF. As DNA, the CDR3 is TGTGCCAGCAGTCGGACCGTAAACACCGGGGAGCTGTTTTTT. The entire variable domain, with the rest obtained from reference TRBV7-2 and TRBJ2-2, is as follows: GAGVSQSPSNKVTEKGKDVELRCDPISGHTALYWYRQSLGQGLEFLIYFQGNSAPDKSGLPSDRFSAERTGGSVSTLTIQRTQQEDSAVYLCASSRTVNTGELFFGEGSRLTVL.

This chain joins TRBV7-9 and TRBJ1-3, with TRBD1 identical over 7 bases. Per germline, CDR1 SEHNR and CDR2 FQNEAQ (reference sequence). The CDR3 has 16 amino acids. J was trimmed by 9 bases and V by 1 base; bases with no gene match: 12. The DNA for the CDR3 is TGTGCCAGCAGCTTAGGACAGGGCCTCGAGAAGGGCACCATATATTTT. The encoded protein is CASSLGQGLEKGTIYF.

The chain joins TRBV28 to TRBJ1-3, with 9 bases matching TRBD1. Unmatched junction bases numbered 5, after V lost 6 bases and J lost 5 bases. This CDR3 has 14 residues. CDR1 is MDHEN, CDR2 SYDVKM, per germline. CDR3 loop: CASRGTGTRNTIYF. The CDR3 region has the DNA TGTGCCAGCAGGGGGACAGGGACCCGAAACACCATATATTTT.

The CDR3 sequence is CAWSPPWTGNTEAFF. Here the CDR3 DNA reads TGTGCCTGGAGTCCTCCTTGGACAGGGAACACTGAAGCTTTCTTT. This chain uses TRBV30 with TRBJ1-1, with 7 bases matching TRBD1. V lost 2 bases to trimming and J lost 1 base; unmatched junction nucleotides: 7. The CDR3 loop spans 15 amino acids. CDR1 is GTSNPN and CDR2 is SVGIG in the germline V gene (reference sequence).

This clone was seen a few times. CDR3: CASSLVGNRGTYGYTF. The CDR3 DNA is TGTGCCAGCAGCTTGGTCGGAAACAGAGGGACCTATGGCTACACCTTC. This rearrangement joins TRBV5-6 to TRBJ1-2; tentatively, D is TRBD1 (5 bases). The CDR3 is made up of 16 amino acids. Trimming removed 0 bases at V and 4 bases at J, with 16 bases between. In germline, CDR1 is SGHDT, CDR2 YYEEEE.

This chain joins TRBV4-1 and TRBJ1-5; no definite D call. This CDR3 region has 17 residues. Germline V gene sequence: CDR1 MGHRA, CDR2 YSYEKL. The V and J ends lost 1 base and 0 bases respectively, with 13 bases between them. CDR3 coding DNA: TGCGCCAGCAGCCAAGTTGACATGGGGTTTAGCAATCAGCCCCAGCATTTT. It specifies CASSQVDMGFSNQPQHF.

V gene TRBV11-2 combines with J gene TRBJ2-2; 8 nucleotides agree with TRBD1. J was trimmed by 4 bases and V by 2 bases; bases with no gene match: 9. CDR1 SGHAT and CDR2 FQNNGV come from the germline V gene. This CDR3 has 17 amino acids. CDR3 in DNA: TGTGCCAGCAGCTTATATAGCAGGGGGCGAAGCACCGGGGAGCTGTTTTTT. Protein: CASSLYSRGRSTGELFF.

The chain's CDR3 is CASRGAGELFF. Here the CDR3 DNA reads TGTGCCAGTAGGGGTGCCGGGGAGCTGTTTTTT. The V and J genes are TRBV19 and TRBJ2-2; D remains ambiguous. CDR1 is LNHDA and CDR2 is SQIVND in the germline V gene (reference sequence). This CDR3 spans 11 amino acids. Trimming cost V 6 bases and J 6 bases, with 5 bases left between them.

V gene TRBV7-9 combines with J gene TRBJ1-5; D gene unclear. Trimming took off 6 bases at V and 0 bases at J, with 9 bases between the two ends. This CDR3 has 14 residues. Germline CDR1 is SEHNR and CDR2 is FQNEAQ (reference sequence). The CDR3: CASSQWDSNQPQHF. DNA for the CDR3: TGTGCCAGCAGTCAATGGGATAGCAATCAGCCCCAGCATTTT.

This clone was picked up a small number of times. This sequence joins TRBV2 and TRBJ1-1; perhaps TRBD1 as D (5 bases). The germline V gene encodes CDR1 SNHLY and CDR2 FYNNEI. The CDR3 extends over 13 amino acids. V gave up 6 bases and J gave up 1 base, with 9 bases separating them. The CDR3 sequence: CASRGGWNTEAFF. CDR3 nucleotide sequence: TGTGCCAGCAGGGGGGGTTGGAACACTGAAGCTTTCTTT.

In its sample, this clone was seen a few times. The chain uses TRBV28 and TRBJ1-4, with 7 positions matching TRBD1. The CDR3 runs 14 residues. V lost 10 bases to trimming and J lost 7 bases; unmatched junction nucleotides: 12. Germline V lookup: CDR1 MDHEN, CDR2 SYDVKM. The CDR3 DNA reads as TGTGCCATCAAGGAGAGAGGGGGCGTTGAAAAACTGTTTTTT. It encodes CAIKERGGVEKLFF.

The CDR3 is CAWDPGQRIRGNQPQHF. The CDR3 DNA is TGTGCCTGGGACCCGGGACAAAGAATCCGGGGCAATCAGCCCCAGCATTTT. The gene calls are TRBV30 and TRBJ1-5; TRBD1 might be the D (6 bases). Trimming pared 5 bases from V and 2 bases from J, leaving 22 bases between. CDR1 is GTSNPN, CDR2 SVGIG, per germline (reference sequence). The CDR3 consists of 17 residues.

This clone was observed a single time. CDR3 region: CASSYRQGDSGNTIYF. In DNA form, the CDR3 reads TGTGCCAGCAGTTATCGACAGGGGGACTCTGGAAACACCATATATTTT. This sequence joins TRBV6-5 and TRBJ1-3; 9 bases match TRBD1. From germline, CDR1 is MNHEY and CDR2 SVGAGI. This CDR3 contains 16 residues. Trimming took 3 bases from V and 0 from J; bases not matched to a gene: 3.

The chain uses TRBV30 and TRBJ1-5; no clear D gene. Between the trimmed V and J ends, which lost 3 bases and 5 bases, there was a span of 11 bases. This CDR3 has 13 amino acids. Germline CDR1 GTSNPN, CDR2 SVGIG (reference sequence). As DNA, the CDR3 is TGTGCCTGGAGCTCCGGTGGGGATCAGCCCCAGCATTTT. This codes for CAWSSGGDQPQHF.

The chain has TRBV7-9 and TRBJ1-2; 7 bases are shared with TRBD1. Germline assignment: CDR1 SEHNR and CDR2 FQNEAQ (reference sequence). The CDR3 totals 15 residues. The trim removed 4 bases at V and 4 bases at J, leaving 9 bases unmatched. DNA for the CDR3: TGTGCCAGCAGCTCCCCCAACCGGGACAGCTATGGCTACACCTTC. Protein sequence: CASSSPNRDSYGYTF.

The sample holds one count of this clone. The V and J genes are TRBV9 and TRBJ1-3; TRBD1 aligns across 10 bases. The CDR3 has 17 residues. Germline trimming cut 5 bases from V and 2 bases from J; bases unmatched to any gene: 10. The germline gives CDR1 SGDLS, CDR2 YYNGEE. The CDR3 DNA is TGTGCCAGCAGTTTTTTCCCGGGACAGGGGACTGGAAACACCATATATTTT. This codes for CASSFFPGQGTGNTIYF.

This clone occurred once. V usage is TRBV6-5 and J usage is TRBJ1-4; 7 bases are shared with TRBD1. CDR1 MNHEY and CDR2 SVGAGI come from the germline V gene. Germline trimming cut 6 bases from V and 4 bases from J; bases unmatched to any gene: 5. The CDR3 length is 14 residues. The CDR3 DNA follows: TGTGCCAGCAGGGGGGACAGCCTTAATGAAAAACTGTTTTTT. Its translation is CASRGDSLNEKLFF.

The chain joins TRBV19 to TRBJ1-2; the match to TRBD1 covers 8 bases. The germline CDR1 and CDR2 sequences are LNHDA and SQIVND (reference sequence). The ends lost 7 bases at V and 5 bases at J; junction bases unmatched: 18. This CDR3 is 17 amino acids long. This CDR3 is CASTSLLDRVWKYGYTF. In DNA, the CDR3 is TGTGCCAGTACCTCCTTGCTGGACAGGGTCTGGAAATATGGCTACACCTTC. The entire variable domain, with the rest obtained from reference TRBV19 and TRBJ1-2, is as follows: DGGITQSPKYLFRKEGQNVTLSCEQNLNHDAMYWYRQDPGQGLRLIYYSQIVNDFQKGDIAEGYSVSREKKESFPLTVTSAQKNPTAFYLCASTSLLDRVWKYGYTFGSGTRLTVV.

The rearrangement uses TRBV6-1 and TRBJ1-1; unclear D gene. Trimming pared 0 bases from V and 3 bases from J, leaving 14 bases between. Per the germline V gene, CDR1 is MNHNS and CDR2 is SASEGT. This CDR3 region has 16 residues. The CDR3 sequence is CASSEAAHEGYTEAFF. The CDR3 DNA reads as TGTGCCAGCAGTGAAGCGGCCCATGAGGGATACACTGAAGCTTTCTTT.

This chain joins TRBV5-1 and TRBJ2-2, with D possibly being TRBD1 (5 bases). CDR3 length equals 15 residues. From germline, CDR1 is SGHRS and CDR2 YFSETQ. With 4 bases removed from V and 1 base from J, the gap between germline ends came to 11 bases. CDR3 region: CASSLWGQNTGELFF. The DNA of the CDR3 is TGCGCCAGCAGCCTGTGGGGCCAGAACACCGGGGAGCTGTTTTTT.

This CDR3 reads CASSLANSPLHF. Here the CDR3 DNA reads TGTGCCAGCAGCCTTGCGAATTCACCCCTCCACTTT. The V call is TRBV6-1, the J call TRBJ1-6; D unclear. With 6 bases removed from V and 7 bases from J, the gap between germline ends came to 7 bases. This CDR3 has 12 residues. Germline CDR1 is MNHNS and CDR2 is SASEGT.

The chain couples TRBV9 to TRBJ2-3; a possible D gene is TRBD2 (6 bases). V was shortened by 0 bases and J by 4 bases, with 6 bases between the two germline ends. Germline V lookup: CDR1 SGDLS, CDR2 YYNGEE. The CDR3 length is 13 residues. The CDR3 region is CASSVVAADTQYF. The CDR3 coding sequence is TGTGCCAGCAGCGTAGTAGCGGCAGATACGCAGTATTTT.